What follows are 5 T cell receptor beta chains derived from one specimen sequenced in a study of blood T cell repertoires in COVID-19. Sequencing used immunoSEQ multiplex PCR; TCRdb keeps in-frame clones, though not all of them. The table includes around 310,000 clones, about 91% detected once. Sequencing used peripheral blood. The receptors derive from a woman aged 55-75 years with acute or convalescent COVID-19.

The chain recombines TRBV5-1 with TRBJ2-1, with no clear D. Between the trimmed V and J ends, which lost 4 bases and 4 bases, there was a span of 15 bases. This CDR3 has 15 amino acids. From germline, CDR1 is SGHRS and CDR2 YFSETQ. The CDR3 is CASSPGAEAYNEQFF. The CDR3 nucleotides read TGCGCCAGCAGCCCCGGAGCCGAAGCTTACAATGAGCAGTTCTTC.

The table lists this clone with a few counts. The V and J genes are TRBV7-8 and TRBJ1-1; no clear D. The CDR3 has 14 residues. The ends were cut back, 0 bases at V and 7 bases at J, with 12 bases in the middle. Germline values: CDR1 SGHVS, CDR2 FQNEAQ. CDR3 protein: CASSLAGSFNEAFF. The CDR3 DNA reads as TGTGCCAGCAGCTTAGCGGGCAGTTTTAATGAAGCTTTCTTT.

The V call is TRBV9, the J call TRBJ2-3, with 11 bases identical to TRBD2. In germline, CDR1 is SGDLS, CDR2 YYNGEE. Germline trimming cut 3 bases from V and 3 bases from J; bases unmatched to any gene: 3. CDR3 length equals 15 residues. CDR3 region: CASSAASGRTDTQYF. The CDR3 DNA follows: TGTGCCAGCAGCGCGGCTAGCGGGAGGACAGATACGCAGTATTTT.

The chain combines TRBV28 with TRBJ1-2, with D hard to call. CDR3 length: 14 residues. Trimming left V 4 bases short and J 4 bases short, with 13 bases between. CDR1 and CDR2 from the germline V gene are MDHEN and SYDVKM. The DNA for the CDR3 is TGTGCCAGCAGTTCGTCGCCTGAGGCCTATGGCTACACCTTC. This codes for CASSSSPEAYGYTF.

V is TRBV19 and J is TRBJ2-5; D is possibly TRBD2 (7 bases). CDR3 size: 13 residues. CDR1 LNHDA and CDR2 SQIVND come from the germline V gene (reference sequence). V lost 7 bases to trimming and J lost 5 bases, with 14 bases between them. CDR3 protein: CASTKGGMETQYF. The CDR3 coding sequence is TGTGCCAGTACCAAGGGGGGGATGGAGACCCAGTACTTC. Variable domain in full (rest from reference TRBV19 and TRBJ2-5): DGGITQSPKYLFRKEGQNVTLSCEQNLNHDAMYWYRQDPGQGLRLIYYSQIVNDFQKGDIAEGYSVSREKKESFPLTVTSAQKNPTAFYLCASTKGGMETQYFGPGTRLLVL.